This T cell receptor beta chain is drawn from a study of identical twins. The V segment lost 2 bases and the J segment 5 bases; nucleotides outside the gene matches: 9. Germline V lookup: CDR1 MGHDK, CDR2 SYGVNS. This CDR3 contains 15 residues. In its sample, this clonotype was seen a few times. Its antigen is unknown. General study findings and limits: There were fewer insertions in abundant cord blood beta clonotypes, but memory repertoires showed no such pattern. Conclusions were based on cross-sectional statistical analysis, without following the same donors.

TCRdb used MiXCR to reprocess the 5' RACE reads, holding one entry per CDR3 protein. The top ten clones hold approximately 0.29% of a sample with more than 1.5 million distinct CDR3 sequences, about 32% of them seen once. The sample taken for sequencing was cord blood. The clonotype comes from a newborn girl in good health. The chain is built from TRBV25-1 and TRBJ2-7; 7 bases match TRBD1. CDR3 nucleotide sequence: TGTGCCAGCAGTGAAAGTTTGACAGGGCTCGACGAGCAGTACTTC. Translation: CASSESLTGLDEQYF.